These 9 T cell receptor beta chains came from one sample sequenced in a study of T-cell memory formation after mild COVID-19. MiXCR was run by TCRdb on the 5' RACE reads, yielding one entry per CDR3 protein. The data show roughly 120,000 distinct CDR3 sequences, 22% seen once. The sample comprised PBMCs or a T cell subset sorted from them (not recorded which). Receptors originate from a man aged 18 to 29 who had mild COVID-19 (a few samples of this study predate the infection). Cell type and time point are not known.

J is TRBJ1-2 and V is TRBV10-3, with 11 bases fitting TRBD1. Germline CDR1 is ENHRY and CDR2 is SYGVKD. Germline trimming cut 4 bases from V and 4 bases from J; bases unmatched to any gene: 5. CDR3 length: 15 residues. CDR3 in amino acids: CAISATGTGGYGYTF. As DNA, the CDR3 is TGTGCCATCAGTGCCACCGGGACAGGGGGCTATGGCTACACCTTC.

The chain is built from TRBV5-8 and TRBJ1-5; the match to TRBD1 covers 10 bases. The CDR3 is 15 residues long. With 4 bases clipped from V and 5 bases from J, the junction kept 6 bases outside the gene matches. The V gene's germline CDR1 is SGHTS and CDR2 YDEGEE. In DNA form, the CDR3 reads TGTGCCAGCAGCGATGACAGGGGGCCCTATCAGCCCCAGCATTTT. Protein: CASSDDRGPYQPQHF. Full variable domain (rest looked up from reference TRBV5-8 and TRBJ1-5): EAGVTQSPTHLIKTRGQQATLRCSPISGHTSVYWYQQALGLGLQFLLWYDEGEERNRGNFPPRFSGRQFPNYSSELNVNALELEDSALYLCASSDDRGPYQPQHFGDGTRLSIL.

This clonotype showed up just a few times. The chain couples TRBV29-1 to TRBJ2-7; TRBD1 agrees at 9 bases. Per germline, CDR1 SQVTM and CDR2 ANQGSEA. The V segment lost 4 bases and the J segment 2 bases; nucleotides outside the gene matches: 6. This CDR3 has 14 amino acids. This chain's CDR3 is CSVARQGEAYEQYF. DNA of the CDR3: TGCAGCGTTGCCCGACAGGGGGAGGCCTACGAGCAGTACTTC.

This chain connects TRBV20-1 to TRBJ1-1; D might be TRBD1 (6 bases). Germline-derived CDR1 and CDR2 are DFQATT and SNEGSKA (reference sequence). Trimming removed 7 bases at V and 6 bases at J, with 9 bases between. The CDR3 is 10 amino acids. CDR3 in amino acids: CSGGGAEAFF. In DNA form, the CDR3 reads TGCAGTGGGGGGGGCGCTGAAGCTTTCTTT.

In DNA, the CDR3 is TGCGCCAGCAGCAGCCGTCCCGGGGAGGCCACTGAAGCTTTCTTT. Translated, it gives CASSSRPGEATEAFF. V gene TRBV5-1 combines with J gene TRBJ1-1; D not certain. CDR1 is SGHRS, CDR2 YFSETQ, per germline. The CDR3 covers 15 residues. V was clipped by 4 bases and J by 4 bases, with 17 bases between them. The full variable domain, with the rest looked up from reference TRBV5-1 and TRBJ1-1, is KAGVTQTPRYLIKTRGQQVTLSCSPISGHRSVSWYQQTPGQGLQFLFEYFSETQRNKGNFPGRFSGRQFSNSRSEMNVSTLELGDSALYLCASSSRPGEATEAFFGQGTRLTVV.

The chain has TRBV12-3 or TRBV12-4 and TRBJ2-2; TRBD1 agrees at 9 bases. The CDR3 spans 15 residues. The trim removed 5 bases at V and 7 bases at J, leaving 8 bases unmatched. The CDR3 reads CASSPPGTGNGELFF. The CDR3, as DNA: TGTGCCAGCAGTCCCCCCGGGACAGGGAACGGGGAGCTGTTTTTT.

This clonotype was observed a handful of times. V usage is TRBV5-1 and J usage is TRBJ2-7; 9 bases match TRBD1. CDR3 size: 16 residues. Germline lookup yields CDR1 SGHRS and CDR2 YFSETQ. V trimming: 4 bases; J trimming: 2 bases; junction bases outside the gene matches: 10. The CDR3 DNA reads as TGCGCCAGCAGCGATCCCGGGACAGGGTTAACCTACGAGCAGTACTTC. This sequence encodes CASSDPGTGLTYEQYF.

As for this clonotype: One end of the junction does not line up with germline, which may come from a read error. This chain connects TRBV6-5 to TRBJ1-1; D might be TRBD1 (5 bases). The CDR3 has 13 amino acids. Germline V gene lookup returns CDR1 MNHEY and CDR2 SVGAGI. The CDR3 protein is CASSYGGAETTFF. DNA for the CDR3: TGTGCCAGCAGTTACGGAGGGGCTGAGACCACCTTTTTT.

The V call is TRBV7-2, the J call TRBJ1-2; D gene uncertain. V lost 4 bases and J lost 4, with 10 bases in between. The CDR3 runs 13 residues. Germline V gene sequence: CDR1 SGHTA, CDR2 FQGNSA. CDR3 bases: TGTGCCAGCAGCTCGACCGTCGGCTATGGCTACACCTTC. Translation gives CASSSTVGYGYTF.